The clone carrying this T cell receptor beta chain has a count of ten or more. What it binds is unknown. The data originate from a study of neurological immune-mediated disorders. Study results and limitations: Expanded clones shared no CDR3 amino acid sequences across subjects, suggesting private repertoires in all groups.

The V gene lost 5 bases and the J gene lost 8 bases, with 16 bases spanning the gap. Germline loops: CDR1 DFQATT, CDR2 SNEGSKA (reference sequence). The CDR3 loop spans 13 amino acids. The unsorted libraries were prepared from 2 million PBMCs (stored at -80 C). TCRdb reprocessed the 5' RACE reads via MiXCR and lists one record per CDR3 protein. The sample comprises about 48,000 distinct CDR3 sequences, over 9% of which are singletons, and 21% rests with the top ten. The clonotype originates from a woman between 40 and 55 years old with HTLV-1-associated myelopathy (HAM/TSP). V gene TRBV20-1 combines with J gene TRBJ2-1; D unresolved. The sequencing sample was made of PBMCs. The CDR3 loop reads CSAGLVSEDEQFF. In nucleotides, the CDR3 is TGCAGTGCTGGGCTCGTCTCTGAGGATGAGCAGTTCTTC.